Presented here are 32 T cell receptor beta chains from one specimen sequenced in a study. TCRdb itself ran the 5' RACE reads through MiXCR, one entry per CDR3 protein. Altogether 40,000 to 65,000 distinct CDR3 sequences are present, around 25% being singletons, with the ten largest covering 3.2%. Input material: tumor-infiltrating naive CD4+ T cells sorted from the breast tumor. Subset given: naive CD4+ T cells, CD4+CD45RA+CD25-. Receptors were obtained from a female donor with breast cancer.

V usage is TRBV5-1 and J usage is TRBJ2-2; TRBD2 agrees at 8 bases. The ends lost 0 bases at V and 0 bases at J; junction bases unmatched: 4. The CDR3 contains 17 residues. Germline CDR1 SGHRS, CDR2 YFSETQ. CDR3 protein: CASSLELAAPNTGELFF. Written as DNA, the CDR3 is TGCGCCAGCAGCTTGGAACTAGCGGCGCCGAACACCGGGGAGCTGTTTTTT. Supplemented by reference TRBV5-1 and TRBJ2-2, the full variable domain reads KAGVTQTPRYLIKTRGQQVTLSCSPISGHRSVSWYQQTPGQGLQFLFEYFSETQRNKGNFPGRFSGRQFSNSRSEMNVSTLELGDSALYLCASSLELAAPNTGELFFGEGSRLTVL.

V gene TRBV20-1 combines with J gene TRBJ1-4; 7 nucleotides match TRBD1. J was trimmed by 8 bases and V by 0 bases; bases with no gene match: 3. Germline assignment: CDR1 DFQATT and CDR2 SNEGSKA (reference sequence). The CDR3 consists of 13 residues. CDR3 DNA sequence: TGCAGTGCTAGAGAAGGGGGCGAAGAAAAACTGTTTTTT. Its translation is CSAREGGEEKLFF.

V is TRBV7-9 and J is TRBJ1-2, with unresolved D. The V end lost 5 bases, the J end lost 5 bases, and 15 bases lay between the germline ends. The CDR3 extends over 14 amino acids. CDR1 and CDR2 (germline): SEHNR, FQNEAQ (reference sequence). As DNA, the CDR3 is TGTGCCAGCAGCGCCTCCACGGGTCGATATGGCTACACCTTC. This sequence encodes CASSASTGRYGYTF. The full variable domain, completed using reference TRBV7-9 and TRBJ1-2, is DTGVSQNPRHKITKRGQNVTFRCDPISEHNRLYWYRQTLGQGPEFLTYFQNEAQLEKSRLLSDRFSAERPKGSFSTLEIQRTEQGDSAMYLCASSASTGRYGYTFGSGTRLTVV.

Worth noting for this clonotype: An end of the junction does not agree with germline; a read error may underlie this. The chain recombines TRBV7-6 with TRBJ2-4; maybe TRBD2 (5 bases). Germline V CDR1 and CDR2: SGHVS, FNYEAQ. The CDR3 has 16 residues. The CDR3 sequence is CASGLDLDSAKNIQYF. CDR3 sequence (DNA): TGTGCCAGCGGCTTAGACCTGGACTCAGCCAAAAACATTCAGTACTTC.

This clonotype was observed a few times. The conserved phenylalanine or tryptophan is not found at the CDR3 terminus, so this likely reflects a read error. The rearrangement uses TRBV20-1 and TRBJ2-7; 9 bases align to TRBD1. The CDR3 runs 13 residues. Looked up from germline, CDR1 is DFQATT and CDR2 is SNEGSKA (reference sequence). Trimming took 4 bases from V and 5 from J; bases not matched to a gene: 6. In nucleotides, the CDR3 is TGCAGTGCTATGGGACAGGGAGGCCACGAGCAGTACTCC. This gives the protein CSAMGQGGHEQYS.

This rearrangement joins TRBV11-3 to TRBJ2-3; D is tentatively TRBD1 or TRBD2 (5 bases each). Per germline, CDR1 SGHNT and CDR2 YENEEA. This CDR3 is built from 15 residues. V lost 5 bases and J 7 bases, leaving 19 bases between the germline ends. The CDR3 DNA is TGTGCCAGCAGCGGACGGACAAAGGAGGCAAATACGCAGTATTTT. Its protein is CASSGRTKEANTQYF. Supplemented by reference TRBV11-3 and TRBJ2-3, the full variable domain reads EAGVVQSPRYKIIEKKQPVAFWCNPISGHNTLYWYLQNLGQGPELLIRYENEEAVDDSQLPKDRFSAERLKGVDSTLKIQPAELGDSAVYLCASSGRTKEANTQYFGPGTRLTVL.

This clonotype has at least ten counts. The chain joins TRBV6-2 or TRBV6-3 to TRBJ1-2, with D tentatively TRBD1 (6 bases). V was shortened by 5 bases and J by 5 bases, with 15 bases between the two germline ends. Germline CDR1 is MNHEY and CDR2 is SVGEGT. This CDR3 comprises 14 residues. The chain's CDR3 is CASSEGGDRYGYTF. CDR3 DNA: TGTGCCAGCAGTGAAGGGGGGGACCGATATGGCTACACCTTC.

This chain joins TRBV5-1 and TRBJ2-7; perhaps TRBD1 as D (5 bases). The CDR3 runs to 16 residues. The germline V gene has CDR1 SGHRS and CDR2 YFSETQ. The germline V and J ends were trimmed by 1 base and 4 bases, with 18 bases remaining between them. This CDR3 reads CASSLSLAGSVYEQYF. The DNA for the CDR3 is TGCGCCAGCAGCTTGTCATTGGCAGGGTCTGTGTACGAGCAGTACTTC.

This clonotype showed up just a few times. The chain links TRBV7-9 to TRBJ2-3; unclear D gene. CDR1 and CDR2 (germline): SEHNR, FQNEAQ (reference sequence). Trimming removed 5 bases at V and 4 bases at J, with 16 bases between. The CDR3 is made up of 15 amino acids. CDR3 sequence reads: CASSPSGNAADTQYF. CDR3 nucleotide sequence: TGTGCCAGCAGCCCCTCGGGCAACGCCGCAGATACGCAGTATTTT. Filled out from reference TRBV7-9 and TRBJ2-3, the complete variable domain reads DTGVSQNPRHKITKRGQNVTFRCDPISEHNRLYWYRQTLGQGPEFLTYFQNEAQLEKSRLLSDRFSAERPKGSFSTLEIQRTEQGDSAMYLCASSPSGNAADTQYFGPGTRLTVL.

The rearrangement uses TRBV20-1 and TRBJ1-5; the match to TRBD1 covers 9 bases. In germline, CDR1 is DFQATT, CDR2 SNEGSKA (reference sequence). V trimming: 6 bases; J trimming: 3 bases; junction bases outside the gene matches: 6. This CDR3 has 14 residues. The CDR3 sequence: CSARTGVDNQPQHF. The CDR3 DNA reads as TGCAGTGCCCGGACAGGGGTTGACAATCAGCCCCAGCATTTT.

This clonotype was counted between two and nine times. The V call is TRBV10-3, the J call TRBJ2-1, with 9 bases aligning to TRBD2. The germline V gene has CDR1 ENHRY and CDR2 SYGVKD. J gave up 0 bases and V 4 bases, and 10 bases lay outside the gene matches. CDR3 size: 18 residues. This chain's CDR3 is CAISASSGRMSSYNEQFF. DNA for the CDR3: TGTGCCATCAGTGCGTCCAGCGGGAGGATGAGCTCCTACAATGAGCAGTTCTTC.

The CDR3 here is CASSTSGGNRGNGYTF. The CDR3 DNA follows: TGCGCCAGCAGCACTTCCGGGGGTAACAGGGGAAACGGCTACACCTTC. The V and J genes are TRBV5-1 and TRBJ1-2; TRBD1 matches 7 bases. The germline V gene encodes CDR1 SGHRS and CDR2 YFSETQ. Trimming at V came to 4 bases and at J to 8 bases, leaving 17 bases not matched to a gene. CDR3 size: 16 residues.

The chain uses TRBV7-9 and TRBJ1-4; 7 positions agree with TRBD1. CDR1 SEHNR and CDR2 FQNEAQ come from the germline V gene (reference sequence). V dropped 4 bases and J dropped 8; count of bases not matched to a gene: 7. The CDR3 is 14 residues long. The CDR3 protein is CASSSEDRREKLFF. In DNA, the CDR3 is TGTGCCAGCAGCTCGGAGGACAGGAGGGAAAAACTGTTTTTT. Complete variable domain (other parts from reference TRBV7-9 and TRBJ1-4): DTGVSQNPRHKITKRGQNVTFRCDPISEHNRLYWYRQTLGQGPEFLTYFQNEAQLEKSRLLSDRFSAERPKGSFSTLEIQRTEQGDSAMYLCASSSEDRREKLFFGSGTQLSVL.

The CDR3 DNA reads TGTGCCAGCAGCGCTTCCTCGGGACTAGGAGCTCCCGAGCAGTACTTC. This encodes CASSASSGLGAPEQYF. V is TRBV28 and J is TRBJ2-7, with 8 positions matching TRBD2. Germline CDR1 and CDR2: MDHEN and SYDVKM. The ends lost 6 bases at V and 6 bases at J; junction bases unmatched: 16. The CDR3 consists of 16 residues. The complete variable domain, with remaining parts taken from reference TRBV28 and TRBJ2-7, reads DVKVTQSSRYLVKRTGEKVFLECVQDMDHENMFWYRQDPGLGLRLIYFSYDVKMKEKGDIPEGYSVSREKKERFSLILESASTNQTSMYLCASSASSGLGAPEQYFGPGTRLTVT.

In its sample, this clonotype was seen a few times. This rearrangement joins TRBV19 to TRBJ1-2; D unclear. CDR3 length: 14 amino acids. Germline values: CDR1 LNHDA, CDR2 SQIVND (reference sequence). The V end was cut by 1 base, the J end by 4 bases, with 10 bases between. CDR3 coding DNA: TGTGCCAGTAGTATAGTCTTGGCCATCTATGGCTACACCTTC. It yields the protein CASSIVLAIYGYTF.

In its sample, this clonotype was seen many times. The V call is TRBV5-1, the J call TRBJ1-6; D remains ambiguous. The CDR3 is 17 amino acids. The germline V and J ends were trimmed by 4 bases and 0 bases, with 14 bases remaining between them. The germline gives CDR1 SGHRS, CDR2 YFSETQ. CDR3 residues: CASSRQPKSSYNSPLHF. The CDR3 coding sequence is TGCGCCAGCAGCCGGCAGCCAAAAAGCTCCTATAATTCACCCCTCCACTTT.

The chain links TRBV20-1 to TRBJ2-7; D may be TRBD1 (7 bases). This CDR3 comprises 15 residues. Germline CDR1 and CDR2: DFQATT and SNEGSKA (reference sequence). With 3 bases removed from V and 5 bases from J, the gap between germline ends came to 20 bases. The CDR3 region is CSASGGSGGIHEQYF. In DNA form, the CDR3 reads TGCAGTGCTAGCGGAGGGTCAGGGGGTATTCACGAGCAGTACTTC.

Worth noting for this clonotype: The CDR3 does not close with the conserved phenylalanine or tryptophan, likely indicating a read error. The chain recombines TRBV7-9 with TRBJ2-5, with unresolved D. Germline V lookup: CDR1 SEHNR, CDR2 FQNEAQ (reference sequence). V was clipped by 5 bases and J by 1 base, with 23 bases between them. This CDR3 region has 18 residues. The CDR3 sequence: CASSPRSQNRRFQETQYS. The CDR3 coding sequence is TGTGCCAGCAGCCCCCGCTCCCAGAACCGCCGTTTCCAAGAGACCCAGTACTCC.

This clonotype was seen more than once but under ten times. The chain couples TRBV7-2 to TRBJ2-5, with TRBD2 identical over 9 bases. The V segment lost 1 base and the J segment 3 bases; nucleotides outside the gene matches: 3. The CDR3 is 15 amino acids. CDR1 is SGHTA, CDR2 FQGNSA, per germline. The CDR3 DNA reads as TGTGCCAGCAGCTTAGATAGCGGGAGTGAAGAGACCCAGTACTTC. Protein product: CASSLDSGSEETQYF.

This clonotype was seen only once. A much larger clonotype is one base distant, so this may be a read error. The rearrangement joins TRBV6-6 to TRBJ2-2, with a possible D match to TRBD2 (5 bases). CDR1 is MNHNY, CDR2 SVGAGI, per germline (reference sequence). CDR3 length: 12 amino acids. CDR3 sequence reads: CASSPEAGEPFF. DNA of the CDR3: TGTGCCAGCAGTCCCGAGGCCGGGGAGCCGTTTTTT.

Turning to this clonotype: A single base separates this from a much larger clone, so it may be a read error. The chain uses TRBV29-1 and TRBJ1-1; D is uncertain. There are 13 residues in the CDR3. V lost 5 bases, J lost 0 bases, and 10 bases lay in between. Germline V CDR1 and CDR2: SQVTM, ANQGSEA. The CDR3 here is CSVISSVNTEAFF. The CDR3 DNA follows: TGCAGCGTTATTAGTTCTGTGAACACTGAAGCTTTCTTT.

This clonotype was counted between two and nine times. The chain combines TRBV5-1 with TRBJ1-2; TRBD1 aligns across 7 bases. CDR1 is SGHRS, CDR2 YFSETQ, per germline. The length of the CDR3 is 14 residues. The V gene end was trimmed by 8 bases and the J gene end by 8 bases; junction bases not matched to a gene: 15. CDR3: CASLNLQGTMGYTF. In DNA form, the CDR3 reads TGCGCCAGTCTAAACTTACAGGGGACTATGGGCTACACCTTC.

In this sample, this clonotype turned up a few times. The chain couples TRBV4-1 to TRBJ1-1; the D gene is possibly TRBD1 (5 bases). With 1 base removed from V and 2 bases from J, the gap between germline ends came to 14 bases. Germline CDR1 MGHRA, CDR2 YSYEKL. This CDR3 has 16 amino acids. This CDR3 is CASSQVVGRTNTEAFF. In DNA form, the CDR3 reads TGCGCCAGCAGCCAAGTGGTAGGCAGGACAAACACTGAAGCTTTCTTT.

CDR3 DNA: TGCGCCAGCCGGGGATTCTTACTGGTTGAGCAGTTCTTC. Translating gives CASRGFLLVEQFF. The chain links TRBV4-1 to TRBJ2-1; possible D gene TRBD2, 5 bases. V was cut by 8 bases and J by 9 bases, with 17 bases left in between. The CDR3 sequence is 13 residues long. CDR1 is MGHRA and CDR2 is YSYEKL in the germline V gene.

The CDR3 region is CASSLSGDINTQYF. For the CDR3, the DNA is TGCGCCAGCAGCTTGTCGGGGGATATTAATACGCAGTATTTT. This chain uses TRBV5-1 with TRBJ2-3; a possible D gene is TRBD2 (6 bases). From germline, CDR1 is SGHRS and CDR2 YFSETQ. With 1 base removed from V and 7 bases from J, the gap between germline ends came to 13 bases. The CDR3 is 14 amino acids. The variable domain in full, with the rest retrieved from reference TRBV5-1 and TRBJ2-3, is KAGVTQTPRYLIKTRGQQVTLSCSPISGHRSVSWYQQTPGQGLQFLFEYFSETQRNKGNFPGRFSGRQFSNSRSEMNVSTLELGDSALYLCASSLSGDINTQYFGPGTRLTVL.

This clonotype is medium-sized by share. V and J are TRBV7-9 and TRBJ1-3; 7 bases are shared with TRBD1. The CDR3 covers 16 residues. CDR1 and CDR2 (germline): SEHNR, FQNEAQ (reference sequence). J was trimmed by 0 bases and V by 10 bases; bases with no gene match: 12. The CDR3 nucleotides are TGTGCCACCGCATGGGGCGCAGGGGGCTCTGGAAACACCATATATTTT. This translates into CATAWGAGGSGNTIYF. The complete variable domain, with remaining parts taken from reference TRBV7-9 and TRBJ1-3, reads DTGVSQNPRHKITKRGQNVTFRCDPISEHNRLYWYRQTLGQGPEFLTYFQNEAQLEKSRLLSDRFSAERPKGSFSTLEIQRTEQGDSAMYLCATAWGAGGSGNTIYFGEGSWLTVV.

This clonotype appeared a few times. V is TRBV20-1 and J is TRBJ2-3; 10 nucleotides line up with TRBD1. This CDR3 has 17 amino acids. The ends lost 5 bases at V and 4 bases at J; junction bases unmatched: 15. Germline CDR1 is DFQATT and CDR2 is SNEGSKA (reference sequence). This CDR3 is CSAWDRGVVDDSDTQYF. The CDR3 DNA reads TGCAGTGCTTGGGACAGGGGAGTAGTCGACGATTCAGATACGCAGTATTTT.

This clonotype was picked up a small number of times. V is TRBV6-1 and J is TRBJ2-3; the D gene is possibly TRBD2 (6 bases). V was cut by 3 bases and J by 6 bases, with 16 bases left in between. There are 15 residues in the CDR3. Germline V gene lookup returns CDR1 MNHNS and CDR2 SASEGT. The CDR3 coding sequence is TGTGCCAGCAGTGACGAGGGACTGGCGGTGGATACGCAGTATTTT. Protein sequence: CASSDEGLAVDTQYF.

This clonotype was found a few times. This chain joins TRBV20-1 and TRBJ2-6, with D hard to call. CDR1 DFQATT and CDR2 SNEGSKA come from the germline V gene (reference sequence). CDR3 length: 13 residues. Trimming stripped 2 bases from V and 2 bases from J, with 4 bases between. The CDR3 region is CSARLPGANVLTF. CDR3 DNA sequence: TGCAGTGCTAGACTGCCTGGGGCCAACGTCCTGACTTTC.

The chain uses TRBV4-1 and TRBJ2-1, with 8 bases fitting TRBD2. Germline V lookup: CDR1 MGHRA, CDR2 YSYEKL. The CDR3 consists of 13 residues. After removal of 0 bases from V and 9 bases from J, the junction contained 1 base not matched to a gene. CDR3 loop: CASSQDREGEQFF. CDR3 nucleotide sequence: TGCGCCAGCAGCCAAGATCGGGAGGGTGAGCAGTTCTTC.

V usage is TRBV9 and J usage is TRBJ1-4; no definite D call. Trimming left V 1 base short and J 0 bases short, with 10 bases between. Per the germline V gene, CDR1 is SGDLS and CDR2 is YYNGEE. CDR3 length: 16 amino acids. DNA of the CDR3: TGTGCCAGCAGCGTACGGGCAGTTCCAACTAATGAAAAACTGTTTTTT. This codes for CASSVRAVPTNEKLFF.

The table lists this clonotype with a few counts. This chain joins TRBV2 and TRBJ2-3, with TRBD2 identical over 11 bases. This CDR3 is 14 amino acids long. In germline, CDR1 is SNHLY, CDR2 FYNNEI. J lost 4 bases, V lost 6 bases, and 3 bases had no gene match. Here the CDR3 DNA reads TGTGCCAGCAGACAACTAGCGGGAGCAGATACGCAGTATTTT. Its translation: CASRQLAGADTQYF.